The source of this T cell receptor beta chain is a study of tumor-infiltrating lymphocytes in localized non-small cell lung cancer. Produced via immunoSEQ multiplex PCR; TCRdb's table is partial and in-frame only. Of more than 9,500 clones in the sample, over 75% were seen once. V was cut by 0 bases and J by 2 bases, with 11 bases left in between. The CDR3 consists of 16 residues. Germline CDR1 is LNHNV and CDR2 is YYDKDF (reference sequence). The TCR comes from a human donor with non-small cell lung cancer. The sequenced material came from lung tumor tissue. The chain joins TRBV15 to TRBJ2-1; D might be TRBD1 or TRBD2, each matching 5 bases. The CDR3 sequence is CATSRDWGNAYNEQFF. For the CDR3, the DNA is TGTGCCACCAGCAGAGATTGGGGGAATGCCTACAATGAGCAGTTCTTC.